This record concerns one T cell receptor (beta chain) sequence. Its antigen is unidentified. Germline CDR1 SGHTA, CDR2 FQGTGA. With 2 bases removed from V and 2 bases from J, the gap between germline ends came to 13 bases. This CDR3 has 17 amino acids. The data are from a study of cytomegalovirus exposure and HLA in healthy donors. The study, taken as a whole, reports: The majority of CMV-associated TCR beta chains were reported as apparently HLA-restricted in a later analysis.

The study ran its PCR with 60 Vbeta and 13 Jbeta primers. TCRdb's table, derived via immunoSEQ multiplex PCR, lists solely in-frame clones and lacks some. The table shows about 160,000 clones, with around 80% occurring only once. The receptor was isolated from a middle-aged man in good health and CMV-seropositive. The chain combines TRBV7-3 with TRBJ2-6; D not certain. Sequenced input: PBMCs. In nucleotides, the CDR3 is TGTGCCAGCAGCTTACACCTAGAAAGTACTGGGGCCAACGTCCTGACTTTC. This encodes CASSLHLESTGANVLTF.